Listed here is a single T cell receptor beta chain. The antigen remains undetermined. Unique molecular identifiers were present in the TCR beta cDNA libraries. TCRdb ran MiXCR on the PCR reads and lists one entry per CDR3 protein. This sample has about 820,000 distinct CDR3 sequences, with about 57% found just once. The data were taken from a study of post-analysis software for immune sequencing data. Overall study results and limits: In patients, TRBV5-6, TRBV5-1 and TRBV20-1 belonged to 4 or 5 TRBV segments found more frequently than in controls.

The germline CDR1 and CDR2 sequences are SGHVS and FNYEAQ. CDR3 size: 16 residues. Trimming pared 5 bases from V and 11 bases from J, leaving 27 bases between. This clonotype originated in a girl aged 5-17 years with multiple sclerosis. Specimen: blood. J is TRBJ2-5 and V is TRBV7-6; D call uncertain. CDR3 loop: CASSLRSGSRHEEQYF. The CDR3 nucleotides are TGTGCCAGCAGCCTTCGGTCGGGCTCCCGACATGAAGAGCAGTACTTC.